The sequence of this T cell receptor (beta chain) was determined in a study of CD8 T cells in ankylosing spondylitis. General study findings and limits: Several of the motif variants were reported before in synovial fluid and blood from reactive arthritis. The study identified a TCR beta motif of several highly homologous variants that appeared characteristic of ankylosing spondylitis blood. Disease-linked clones were reportedly significantly enriched in matched ankylosing spondylitis synovial fluid.

The CDR3 has 13 residues. The V gene's germline CDR1 is DFQATT and CDR2 SNEGSKA (reference sequence). V lost 7 bases and J lost 2, with 12 bases in between. Researchers built TCR beta libraries using quantitative 5'-RACE with molecular barcodes. A single record per CDR3 protein comes from TCRdb applying MiXCR to the 5' RACE reads. The sample consists of 300,000 to 400,000 distinct CDR3 sequences, around 10% of them appearing once. Many counts were recorded for this clonotype. Its antigen is as yet unknown. The receptor's source is a female donor with ankylosing spondylitis or in good health (not recorded which). The sample comprised blood, either unsorted or a sorted T cell fraction (not recorded which). V gene TRBV20-1 combines with J gene TRBJ2-1, with D perhaps given as TRBD1 or TRBD2 (5 bases each). The CDR3 protein is CSDGGLTYNEQFF. CDR3 sequence (DNA): TGCAGTGATGGGGGTCTAACCTACAATGAGCAGTTCTTC.